The clone carrying this T cell receptor (beta chain) was seen only once. The data derive from a study of blood T cell repertoires in COVID-19. Study-level information: The cDNA or gDNA used as material had been derived from T cells, B-cell-depleted T cells, or PBMCs.

The V gene's germline CDR1 is KGHDR and CDR2 SFDVKD. The CDR3 sequence is 14 residues long. Trimming took off 5 bases at V and 0 bases at J, with 8 bases between the two ends. The repertoire was sequenced with immunoSEQ multiplex PCR; TCRdb's copy has only in-frame clones and lacks some. The profile shows some 70,000 clones, around 83% of them singletons. The clonotype originates from a man in his fifties with active COVID-19. The sequencing sample was made of peripheral blood. The chain uses TRBV24-1 and TRBJ2-3; tentatively, D is TRBD2 (6 bases). CDR3 amino acids: CATSAGGSTDTQYF. DNA for the CDR3: TGTGCCACCAGTGCCGGGGGTAGCACAGATACGCAGTATTTT.